This passage covers 30 T cell receptor beta chains from one sample sequenced in a study of cytomegalovirus exposure and HLA in healthy donors. Clones were sequenced by immunoSEQ multiplex PCR, and TCRdb holds only the in-frame ones, with some missing. This table has 200,000 or so clones, roughly 84% appearing once. The source material was PBMCs. These receptors all come from a woman aged 25 to 39 in good health and CMV-seropositive.

The rearrangement uses TRBV2 and TRBJ2-5; TRBD1 aligns across 7 bases. CDR3 length equals 13 residues. V was clipped by 7 bases and J by 2 bases; unmatched bases: 4. Germline-derived CDR1 and CDR2 are SNHLY and FYNNEI. In DNA, the CDR3 is TGTGCCAGCATGGCGACAGGGCAAGAGACCCAGTACTTC. Residues: CASMATGQETQYF.

On this clone itself: One end of the junction does not line up with germline, which may come from a read error. The rearrangement joins TRBV7-7 to TRBJ2-2, with D possibly being TRBD2 (5 bases). The germline V gene has CDR1 SSHAT and CDR2 FNYEAQ (reference sequence). This CDR3 is built from 14 residues. The CDR3 here is CASSPTGFAGELFF. In DNA form, the CDR3 reads TGTGCTAGCAGCCCCACGGGGTTCGCCGGGGAGCTGTTTTTT.

This sequence joins TRBV5-6 and TRBJ2-1; D not certain. Germline CDR1 and CDR2: SGHDT and YYEEEE. The CDR3 length is 12 residues. V was clipped by 5 bases and J by 9 bases, with 12 bases between them. The CDR3 sequence is CASSPPVGEQFF. CDR3 coding DNA: TGTGCCAGCAGTCCTCCGGTCGGTGAGCAGTTCTTC.

The chain employs TRBV6-1 and TRBJ2-7, with 8 bases that match TRBD2. The ends lost 8 bases at V and 1 base at J; junction bases unmatched: 7. Germline-derived CDR1 and CDR2 are MNHNS and SASEGT. The CDR3 has 14 residues. The CDR3 region is CASVPRGGSYEQYF. In nucleotides, the CDR3 is TGTGCCAGCGTCCCTCGGGGGGGGTCCTACGAGCAGTACTTC.

This clone was seen only a few times. The chain joins TRBV23-1 to TRBJ2-5; D might be TRBD2 (5 bases). TRBV23-1 is known as an ORF, though its function is uncertain. The CDR3 has 18 amino acids. V was pared by 0 bases and J by 5 bases, with 22 bases between. CDR3 protein: CASSQSGVGVKLLETQYF. The CDR3 DNA follows: TGCGCCAGCAGTCAATCGGGCGTCGGGGTAAAGTTGCTTGAGACCCAGTACTTC.

The chain's CDR3 is CASRYRQVGAGELFF. CDR3 nucleotide sequence: TGTGCCAGCAGATACCGACAGGTCGGGGCCGGGGAGCTGTTTTTT. V usage is TRBV28 and J usage is TRBJ2-2, with D perhaps matching TRBD1 (6 bases). The V and J ends lost 6 bases and 6 bases respectively, with 17 bases between them. The CDR3 extends over 15 amino acids. CDR1 and CDR2 (germline): MDHEN, SYDVKM.

V and J are TRBV15 and TRBJ1-1, with 10 bases that match TRBD1. The ends lost 6 bases at V and 10 bases at J; junction bases unmatched: 8. There are 13 residues in the CDR3. CDR1 and CDR2 from the germline V gene are LNHNV and YYDKDF (reference sequence). CDR3 coding DNA: TGTGCCACCAGGGCGACAGGGGGCCGACGAGCTTTCTTT. Its translation: CATRATGGRRAFF.

The chain employs TRBV28 and TRBJ2-5; 9 nucleotides match TRBD1. Germline CDR1 is MDHEN and CDR2 is SYDVKM. Losses at the gene ends were 6 bases for V and 6 bases for J; bases not matched to a gene: 5. The CDR3 sequence is 13 residues long. In DNA form, the CDR3 reads TGTGCCAGCAGCCAGGGACAGGGCCAGACCCAGTACTTC. Residues: CASSQGQGQTQYF.

The rearrangement links TRBV7-9 to TRBJ2-2, with no clear D. The CDR3 sequence is 14 residues long. Germline V gives CDR1 SEHNR, CDR2 FQNEAQ (reference sequence). V dropped 6 bases and J dropped 0 bases, with 8 bases sitting between them. CDR3 sequence (DNA): TGTGCCAGCAGAGCGCCCACGAACACCGGGGAGCTGTTTTTT. Protein sequence: CASRAPTNTGELFF.

The chain combines TRBV11-2 with TRBJ2-7, with TRBD2 matching over 7 bases. With 3 bases clipped from V and 2 bases from J, the junction kept 1 base outside the gene matches. The CDR3 is 13 amino acids. Per germline, CDR1 SGHAT and CDR2 FQNNGV. The CDR3 is CASSFGTTYEQYF. In nucleotides, the CDR3 is TGTGCCAGCAGCTTCGGGACTACCTACGAGCAGTACTTC.

This clone has just a few counts. This chain links TRBV9 with TRBJ1-2; 7 nucleotides align to TRBD1. Germline V gene sequence: CDR1 SGDLS, CDR2 YYNGEE. This CDR3 contains 14 residues. V lost 3 bases, J lost 8 bases, and 10 bases stayed unmatched. The CDR3 DNA reads as TGTGCCAGCAGCGCTAGACAGGGAGAAGGCGGCTACACCTTC. Its translation is CASSARQGEGGYTF. The full variable domain, rest sourced from reference TRBV9 and TRBJ1-2, is DSGVTQTPKHLITATGQRVTLRCSPRSGDLSVYWYQQSLDQGLQFLIQYYNGEERAKGNILERFSAQQFPDLHSELNLSSLELGDSALYFCASSARQGEGGYTFGSGTRLTVV.

This chain links TRBV7-8 with TRBJ2-7; 7 nucleotides agree with TRBD2. The length of the CDR3 is 14 residues. The ends lost 3 bases at V and 3 bases at J; junction bases unmatched: 5. Germline loops: CDR1 SGHVS, CDR2 FQNEAQ. Here the CDR3 reads CASSFGLGVYEQYF. CDR3 in DNA: TGTGCCAGCAGCTTTGGACTAGGGGTCTACGAGCAGTACTTC.

V usage is TRBV28 and J usage is TRBJ2-1, with D tentatively TRBD2 (6 bases). V lost 8 bases to trimming and J lost 7 bases, with 21 bases between them. The CDR3 runs to 15 residues. Germline V gene lookup returns CDR1 MDHEN and CDR2 SYDVKM. CDR3 sequence reads: CASGLWLRGSNEQFF. The CDR3 DNA sequence: TGTGCCAGCGGATTGTGGCTACGGGGGTCGAATGAGCAGTTCTTC.

The rearrangement links TRBV7-9 to TRBJ2-6; a weak D match, TRBD2 (6 bases). Germline CDR1 SEHNR, CDR2 FQNEAQ (reference sequence). The CDR3 is made up of 19 amino acids. The V end lost 0 bases, the J end lost 0 bases, and 15 bases lay between the germline ends. The CDR3 DNA sequence: TGTGCCAGCAGCTTAGCGTGGAGGGGCGCGGACTCTGGGGCCAACGTCCTGACTTTC. Translated: CASSLAWRGADSGANVLTF.

This chain uses TRBV15 with TRBJ1-2; tentative D call: TRBD1 (5 bases). The CDR3 has 14 amino acids. V was clipped by 3 bases and J by 3 bases, with 11 bases between them. Germline V gene data show CDR1 as LNHNV and CDR2 as YYDKDF (reference sequence). The CDR3 loop is CATSRERGYYGYTF. For the CDR3, the DNA is TGTGCCACCAGCAGGGAGCGGGGGTACTATGGCTACACCTTC.

The chain is built from TRBV5-4 and TRBJ1-1; D may be TRBD1 (5 bases). The germline CDR1 and CDR2 sequences are SGHNT and YYREEE (reference sequence). V was shortened by 1 base and J by 5 bases, with 12 bases between the two germline ends. The CDR3 has 14 residues. For the CDR3, the DNA is TGTGCCAGCAGCTTGACGGGGACTGGTACTGAAGCTTTCTTT. Amino acid sequence: CASSLTGTGTEAFF.

This chain uses TRBV6-1 with TRBJ1-2; 7 nucleotides agree with TRBD1. This CDR3 contains 15 residues. Germline-derived CDR1 and CDR2 are MNHNS and SASEGT. V was pared by 5 bases and J by 5 bases, with 11 bases of the junction left unmatched. In DNA, the CDR3 is TGTGCCAGCAGTACACGACAGGGTAGGGAATATGGCTACACCTTC. Translated, it gives CASSTRQGREYGYTF.

The V and J genes are TRBV5-6 and TRBJ1-3; TRBD1 agrees at 8 bases. CDR1 and CDR2 (germline): SGHDT, YYEEEE. This CDR3 is built from 16 residues. The V gene end was trimmed by 0 bases and the J gene end by 3 bases; junction bases not matched to a gene: 5. CDR3 amino acids: CASSLDRGSFGNTIYF. For the CDR3, the DNA is TGTGCCAGCAGCTTGGACAGGGGGTCTTTTGGAAACACCATATATTTT. Using reference TRBV5-6 and TRBJ1-3 for the parts outside the CDR3, the full variable domain is DAGVTQSPTHLIKTRGQQVTLRCSPKSGHDTVSWYQQALGQGPQFIFQYYEEEERQRGNFPDRFSGHQFPNYSSELNVNALLLGDSALYLCASSLDRGSFGNTIYFGEGSWLTVV.

The chain employs TRBV2 and TRBJ2-1; TRBD2 matches at 9 bases. V lost 4 bases and J lost 2; bases outside the gene matches: 6. There are 16 residues in the CDR3. CDR1 SNHLY and CDR2 FYNNEI come from the germline V gene. In nucleotides, the CDR3 is TGTGCCAGCAGTGGTCAGACTAGCGGCACCTACAATGAGCAGTTCTTC. It translates to CASSGQTSGTYNEQFF.

The rearrangement joins TRBV18 to TRBJ2-1; tentatively, D is TRBD2 (6 bases). Trimming removed 6 bases at V and 8 bases at J, with 14 bases between. Germline CDR1 KGHSH, CDR2 LQKENI. CDR3 length: 13 residues. The CDR3, as DNA: TGTGCCAGCTCTTCGACGGGGGAGGATGAGCAGTTCTTC. Translation gives CASSSTGEDEQFF.

The chain is built from TRBV2 and TRBJ2-2; 8 nucleotides align to TRBD1. The germline V gene has CDR1 SNHLY and CDR2 FYNNEI. The CDR3 consists of 15 residues. Losses at the gene ends were 4 bases for V and 7 bases for J; bases not matched to a gene: 8. The CDR3 nucleotides are TGTGCCAGCAGTGTTTGGCAGGGGGCTGGCGGGGAGCTGTTTTTT. It encodes CASSVWQGAGGELFF.

The chain employs TRBV19 and TRBJ2-1; the match to TRBD2 covers 11 bases. After removal of 7 bases from V and 6 bases from J, the junction contained 5 bases not matched to a gene. The CDR3 sequence is 14 residues long. CDR1 and CDR2 from the germline V gene are LNHDA and SQIVND (reference sequence). This CDR3 is CASKPSGRLNEQFF. CDR3 in DNA: TGTGCCAGTAAGCCTAGCGGGAGGCTCAATGAGCAGTTCTTC.

The chain is built from TRBV27 and TRBJ2-7; D unresolved. Germline V gene lookup returns CDR1 MNHEY and CDR2 SMNVEV (reference sequence). Trimming left V 7 bases short and J 1 base short, with 11 bases between. This CDR3 is built from 13 residues. CDR3 DNA sequence: TGTGCCAGCAAAACGGGTTCTTCCTACGAGCAGTACTTC. This gives the protein CASKTGSSYEQYF.

The table lists this clone with a count of one. V is TRBV29-1 and J is TRBJ2-1; weak D call: TRBD1 (6 bases). The CDR3 extends over 17 amino acids. CDR1 and CDR2 from the germline V gene are SQVTM and ANQGSEA. Trimming left V 3 bases short and J 9 bases short, with 27 bases between. The CDR3 protein is CSVEESHRVSHTGEQFF. The CDR3 bases are TGCAGCGTTGAGGAGTCTCACAGGGTATCTCACACAGGTGAGCAGTTCTTC.

This chain connects TRBV25-1 to TRBJ1-2; 10 nucleotides agree with TRBD1. Germline V gene data show CDR1 as MGHDK and CDR2 as SYGVNS. This CDR3 region has 12 residues. Trimming cost V 8 bases and J 8 bases; bases outside gene matches: 5. The CDR3 bases are TGTGCCAGCCAGGGACAGGGGTACGGCTACACCTTC. It is translated as CASQGQGYGYTF.

The chain couples TRBV28 to TRBJ2-7; possible D gene TRBD1, 6 bases. The V and J ends lost 8 bases and 3 bases respectively, with 14 bases between them. The germline CDR1 and CDR2 sequences are MDHEN and SYDVKM. The CDR3 is made up of 13 amino acids. For the CDR3, the DNA is TGTGCCAGCCTCGGACAGACCCGCTACGAGCAGTACTTC. It specifies CASLGQTRYEQYF.

The gene calls are TRBV6-5 and TRBJ1-2, with no clear D. Germline loops: CDR1 MNHEY, CDR2 SVGAGI. The CDR3 is made up of 12 amino acids. Trimming pared 5 bases from V and 12 bases from J, leaving 16 bases between. CDR3 residues: CASSTGEGGHTF. In nucleotides, the CDR3 is TGTGCCAGCAGTACCGGGGAGGGTGGGCACACCTTC.

The V call is TRBV7-8, the J call TRBJ2-1, with TRBD2 identical over 7 bases. With 1 base clipped from V and 1 base from J, the junction kept 4 bases outside the gene matches. Germline V gives CDR1 SGHVS, CDR2 FQNEAQ. The CDR3 runs 16 residues. The CDR3 sequence is CASSLGGRGSYNEQFF. CDR3 coding DNA: TGTGCCAGCAGCTTAGGCGGGAGAGGGTCCTACAATGAGCAGTTCTTC.

This clone has a single count. The chain recombines TRBV15 with TRBJ1-2; D gene uncertain. CDR1 is LNHNV and CDR2 is YYDKDF in the germline V gene (reference sequence). This CDR3 comprises 15 residues. V lost 3 bases and J 8 bases, leaving 19 bases between the germline ends. This CDR3 reads CATSRIPSVGEGYTF. As DNA, the CDR3 is TGTGCCACCAGCAGGATCCCCAGCGTCGGAGAGGGCTACACCTTC. The variable domain in full, completed from reference TRBV15 and TRBJ1-2, reads DAMVIQNPRYQVTQFGKPVTLSCSQTLNHNVMYWYQQKSSQAPKLLFHYYDKDFNNEADTPDNFQSRRPNTSFCFLDIRSPGLGDTAMYLCATSRIPSVGEGYTFGSGTRLTVV.

J is TRBJ1-2 and V is TRBV29-1; D not certain. V dropped 4 bases and J dropped 3 bases, with 9 bases sitting between them. The germline V gene has CDR1 SQVTM and CDR2 ANQGSEA. This CDR3 comprises 12 residues. The CDR3 here is CSVAHRYYGYTF. CDR3 DNA sequence: TGCAGCGTTGCTCACAGATACTATGGCTACACCTTC.